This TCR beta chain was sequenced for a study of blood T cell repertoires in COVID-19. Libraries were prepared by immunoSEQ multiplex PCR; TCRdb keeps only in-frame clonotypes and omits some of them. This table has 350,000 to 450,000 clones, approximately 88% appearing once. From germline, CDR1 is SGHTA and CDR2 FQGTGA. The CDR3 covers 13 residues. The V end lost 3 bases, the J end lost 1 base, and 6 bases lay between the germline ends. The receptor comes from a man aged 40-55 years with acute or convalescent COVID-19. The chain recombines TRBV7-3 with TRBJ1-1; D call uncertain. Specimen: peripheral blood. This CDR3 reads CASSLSKNTEAFF. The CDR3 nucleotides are TGTGCCAGCAGCTTGAGCAAGAACACTGAAGCTTTCTTT.